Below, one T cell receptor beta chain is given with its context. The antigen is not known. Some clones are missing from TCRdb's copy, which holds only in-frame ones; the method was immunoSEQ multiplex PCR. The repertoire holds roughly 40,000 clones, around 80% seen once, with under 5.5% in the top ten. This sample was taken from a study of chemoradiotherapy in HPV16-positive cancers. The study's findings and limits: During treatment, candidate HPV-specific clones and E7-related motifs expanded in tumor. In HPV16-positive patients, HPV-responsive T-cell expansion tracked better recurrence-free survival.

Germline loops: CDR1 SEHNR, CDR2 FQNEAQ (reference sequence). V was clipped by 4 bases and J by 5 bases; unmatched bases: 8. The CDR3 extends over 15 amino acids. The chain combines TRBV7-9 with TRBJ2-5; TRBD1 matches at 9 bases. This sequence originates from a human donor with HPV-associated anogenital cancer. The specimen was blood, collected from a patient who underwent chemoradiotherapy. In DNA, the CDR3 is TGTGCCAGCAGCTCAGGACAGGGGAAGTGGGAGACCCAGTACTTC. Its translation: CASSSGQGKWETQYF.